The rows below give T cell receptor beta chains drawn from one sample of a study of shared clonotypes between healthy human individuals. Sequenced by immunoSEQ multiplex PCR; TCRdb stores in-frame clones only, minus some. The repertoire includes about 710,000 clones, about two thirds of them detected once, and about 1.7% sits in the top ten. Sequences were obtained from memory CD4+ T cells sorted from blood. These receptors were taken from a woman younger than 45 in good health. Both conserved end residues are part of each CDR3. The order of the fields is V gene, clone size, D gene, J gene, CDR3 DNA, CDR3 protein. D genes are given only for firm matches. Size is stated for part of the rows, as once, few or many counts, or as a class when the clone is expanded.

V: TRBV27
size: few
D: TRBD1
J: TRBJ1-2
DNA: TGTGCCAGCAGGAGGACAGGTTCGAACTATGGCTACACCTTC
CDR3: CASRRTGSNYGYTF

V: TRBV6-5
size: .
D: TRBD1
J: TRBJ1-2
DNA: TGTGCCAGCAGCGAACAGGGGATCGTTGGCTACACCTTC
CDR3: CASSEQGIVGYTF

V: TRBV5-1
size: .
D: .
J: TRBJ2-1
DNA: TGCGCCAGCAGCCGAGACAGTAGCTCCTACAATGAGCAGTTCTTC
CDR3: CASSRDSSSYNEQFF

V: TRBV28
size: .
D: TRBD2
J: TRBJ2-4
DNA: TGTGCCAGCAGTTCGCCTAGCGGGAGTGGCAAAAACATTCAGTACTTC
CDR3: CASSSPSGSGKNIQYF

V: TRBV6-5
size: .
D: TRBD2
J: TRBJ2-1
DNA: TGTGCCAGCAGTCGGACTAGCGGGAGGTCCCTGTTCTTC
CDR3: CASSRTSGRSLFF

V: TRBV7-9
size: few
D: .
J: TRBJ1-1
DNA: TGTGCCAGCAGCTTACAGGAGAGCACTGAAGCTTTCTTT
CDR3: CASSLQESTEAFF

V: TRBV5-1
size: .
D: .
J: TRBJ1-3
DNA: TGCGCCAGCAGCTCGGGGACTTCTGGAAACACCATATATTTT
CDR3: CASSSGTSGNTIYF

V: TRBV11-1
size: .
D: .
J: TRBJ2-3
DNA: TGTGCCAGCAGCTTAGTAGGTCCTCCGGCAGATACGCAGTATTTT
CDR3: CASSLVGPPADTQYF

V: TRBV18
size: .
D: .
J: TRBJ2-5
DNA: TGTGCCAGCTCACAGGGAATAACCCAAGAGACCCAGTACTTC
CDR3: CASSQGITQETQYF

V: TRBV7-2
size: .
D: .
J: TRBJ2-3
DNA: TGTGCCAGCAGCTCCTACCAAAGCACAGATACGCAGTATTTT
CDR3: CASSSYQSTDTQYF

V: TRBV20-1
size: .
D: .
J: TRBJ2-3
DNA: TGCAGTGCAGGGTCAGGGAATACGCAGTATTTT
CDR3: CSAGSGNTQYF

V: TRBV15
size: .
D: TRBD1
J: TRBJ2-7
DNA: TGTGCCACCAGCAGAGATCGGGGACAGGGAGACAACGAGCAGTACTTC
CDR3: CATSRDRGQGDNEQYF

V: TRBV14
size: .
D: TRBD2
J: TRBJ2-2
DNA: TGTGCCAGCAGTGAACTCCGACTAGCGGGAGACACCGGGGAGCTGTTTTTT
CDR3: CASSELRLAGDTGELFF

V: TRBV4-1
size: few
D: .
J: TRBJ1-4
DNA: TGCGCCAGCAGCCAAGGTTTTGATGAAAAACTGTTTTTT
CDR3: CASSQGFDEKLFF

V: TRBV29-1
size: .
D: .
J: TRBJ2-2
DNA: TGCAGCGTTGATACCTCCAGCACCGGGGAGCTGTTTTTT
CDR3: CSVDTSSTGELFF

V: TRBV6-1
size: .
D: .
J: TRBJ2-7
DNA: TGTGCCAGCAGTGAAGCCCAGGTCTCCTACGAGCAGTACTTC
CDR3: CASSEAQVSYEQYF

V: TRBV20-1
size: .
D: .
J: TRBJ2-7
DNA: TGCAGTGCTAGTTCTAGCTCCGAGCAGTACTTC
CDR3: CSASSSSEQYF

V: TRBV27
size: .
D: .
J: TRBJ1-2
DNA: TGTGCCAGCAGTCCTCAACAGGGAACGGGCTATGGCTACACCTTC
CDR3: CASSPQQGTGYGYTF

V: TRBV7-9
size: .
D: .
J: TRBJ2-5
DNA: TGTGCCAGCAGCTGGAGGGGAGCCCAAGAGACCCAGTACTTC
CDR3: CASSWRGAQETQYF

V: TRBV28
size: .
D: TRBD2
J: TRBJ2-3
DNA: TGTGCCAGCAGTTTACAGGGACTAGCGACAGATACGCAGTATTTT
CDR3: CASSLQGLATDTQYF

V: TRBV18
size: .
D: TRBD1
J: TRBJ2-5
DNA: TGTGCCAGCTCAGCGGGGACAGGCGAAGAGACCCAGTACTTC
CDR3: CASSAGTGEETQYF

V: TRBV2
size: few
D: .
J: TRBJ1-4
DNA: TGTGCCAGCAACGGGGTAGGCGAAAAACTGTTTTTT
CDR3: CASNGVGEKLFF

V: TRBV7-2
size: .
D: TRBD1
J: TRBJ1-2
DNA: TGTGCCAGCAGCTTAACCCTCGGACAGGTCTATGGCTACACCTTC
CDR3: CASSLTLGQVYGYTF

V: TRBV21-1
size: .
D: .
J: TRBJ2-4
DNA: TGTGCCAGCAGCAAGTCGGGTCGGGAGCTGGCCAAAAACATTCAGTACTTC
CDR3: CASSKSGRELAKNIQYF

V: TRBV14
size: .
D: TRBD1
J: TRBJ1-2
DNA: TGTGCCAGCAGCCACCGGACAGGGGTAAGCTATGGCTACACCTTC
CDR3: CASSHRTGVSYGYTF

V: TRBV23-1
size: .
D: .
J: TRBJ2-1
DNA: TGCGCCAGCAGTCAATATTACGCCACCTACAATGAGCAGTTCTTC
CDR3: CASSQYYATYNEQFF

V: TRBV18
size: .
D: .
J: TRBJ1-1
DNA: TGTGCCAGCTCACTCCTCAGGGACGGAGCTGAAGCTTTCTTT
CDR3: CASSLLRDGAEAFF

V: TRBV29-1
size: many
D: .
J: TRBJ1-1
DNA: TGCAGCGTTGAAGATCTAGGGGGTTTGAACACTGAAGCTTTCTTT
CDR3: CSVEDLGGLNTEAFF

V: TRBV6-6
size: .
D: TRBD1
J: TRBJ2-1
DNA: TGTGCCAGCAGTGCCAGGGGGCGAGACAATGAGCAGTTCTTC
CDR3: CASSARGRDNEQFF

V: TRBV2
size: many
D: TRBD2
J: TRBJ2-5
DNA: TGTGCCAGCAGAGAGCGGGAGATACGGGAGACCCAGTACTTC
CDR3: CASREREIRETQYF

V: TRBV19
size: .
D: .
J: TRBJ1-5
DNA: TGTGCCAGTAGTATCCGGGGCCAGCCCCAGCATTTT
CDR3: CASSIRGQPQHF

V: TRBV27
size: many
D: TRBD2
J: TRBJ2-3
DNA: TGTGCCAGCAGTTTAACTAGCGATCGAGATACGCAGTATTTT
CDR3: CASSLTSDRDTQYF

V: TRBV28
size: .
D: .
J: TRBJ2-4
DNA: TGTGCCAGCAGTGACCGTTGGGCCAAAAACATTCAGTACTTC
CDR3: CASSDRWAKNIQYF

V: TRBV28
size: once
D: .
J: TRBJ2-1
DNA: TGTGCCAGCAGTTTAGGGACTGGAGGTCCCCCTGGGGGCAATGAGCAGTTCTTC
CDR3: CASSLGTGGPPGGNEQFF

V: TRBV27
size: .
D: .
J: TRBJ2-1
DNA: TGTGCCAGCAGTCCGAATCCGAGCTCCTACAATGAGCAGTTCTTC
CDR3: CASSPNPSSYNEQFF

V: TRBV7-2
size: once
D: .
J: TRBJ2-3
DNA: TGTGCCAGCAGCTTAGCGGTGTTAGCGGCAGATACGCAGTATTTT
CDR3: CASSLAVLAADTQYF

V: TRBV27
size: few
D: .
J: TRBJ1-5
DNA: TGTGCCAGCAGTTTTTACCCCAATCAGCCCCAGCATTTT
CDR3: CASSFYPNQPQHF

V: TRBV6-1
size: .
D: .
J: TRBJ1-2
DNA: TGTGCCAGCAGTGAACACATGGGAGGGCTGGGCTACACCTTC
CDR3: CASSEHMGGLGYTF

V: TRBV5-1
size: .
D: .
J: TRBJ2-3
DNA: TGCGCCAGCAGCTTTGTCAGGGGAATAGATACGCAGTATTTT
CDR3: CASSFVRGIDTQYF

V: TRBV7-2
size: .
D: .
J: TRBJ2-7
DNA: TGTGCCAGCAGCTCACCTGTAGATCCCTACGAGCAGTACTTC
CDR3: CASSSPVDPYEQYF

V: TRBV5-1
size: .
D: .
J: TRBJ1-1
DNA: TGCGCCAGCAGCTTGCAGAAAGAGACTGAAGCTTTCTTT
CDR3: CASSLQKETEAFF

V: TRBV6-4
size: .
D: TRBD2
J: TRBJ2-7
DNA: TGTGCCAGCAGTGACTCGAAACTAGCGGACTCCTACGAGCAGTACTTC
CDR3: CASSDSKLADSYEQYF

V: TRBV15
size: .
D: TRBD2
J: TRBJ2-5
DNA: TGTGCCACCAGCAGAGCCGGACTAGCAGAAGAGACCCAGTACTTC
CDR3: CATSRAGLAEETQYF

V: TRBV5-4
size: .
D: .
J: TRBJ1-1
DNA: TGTGCCAGCAGCTTTACAGGATTGAACACTGAAGCTTTCTTT
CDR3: CASSFTGLNTEAFF

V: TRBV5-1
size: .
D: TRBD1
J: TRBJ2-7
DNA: TGCGCCAGCAGCATTGGACAGGGCTCCTACGAGCAGTACTTC
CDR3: CASSIGQGSYEQYF

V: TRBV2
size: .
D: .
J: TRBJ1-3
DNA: TGTGCCAGCAGTGAAGAGGCTGGAAACACCATATATTTT
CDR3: CASSEEAGNTIYF

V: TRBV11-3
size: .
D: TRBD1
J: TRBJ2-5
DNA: TGTGCCAGCAGCCCTCGGACAGGCCAAGAGACCCAGTACTTC
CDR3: CASSPRTGQETQYF

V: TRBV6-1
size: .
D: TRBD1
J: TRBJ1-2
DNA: TGTGCCAGCAGTGAACGACAGGGGACTGTAAGTGGCTACACCTTC
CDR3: CASSERQGTVSGYTF

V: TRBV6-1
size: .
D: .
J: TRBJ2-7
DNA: TGTGCCAGCAGCCAAAAACTGGGGGGAATCGGCGAGCAGTACTTC
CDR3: CASSQKLGGIGEQYF